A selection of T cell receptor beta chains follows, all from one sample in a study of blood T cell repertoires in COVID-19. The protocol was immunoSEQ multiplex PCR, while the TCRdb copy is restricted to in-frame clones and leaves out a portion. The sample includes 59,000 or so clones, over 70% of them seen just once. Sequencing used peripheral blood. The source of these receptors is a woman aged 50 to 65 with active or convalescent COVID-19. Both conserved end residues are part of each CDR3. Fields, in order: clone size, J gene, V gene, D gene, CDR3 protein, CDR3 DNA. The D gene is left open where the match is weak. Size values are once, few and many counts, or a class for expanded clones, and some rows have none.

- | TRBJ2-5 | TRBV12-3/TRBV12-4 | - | CASSFRSQETQYF | TGTGCCAGCAGTTTCAGGTCCCAAGAGACCCAGTACTTC
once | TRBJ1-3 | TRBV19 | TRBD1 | CASSPPGQRNTIYF | TGTGCCAGTAGTCCACCGGGACAGAGAAACACCATATATTTT
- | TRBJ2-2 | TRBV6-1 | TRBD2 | CASSGGLAGGPSNTGELFF | TGTGCCAGCAGTGGGGGACTAGCGGGAGGGCCCTCGAACACCGGGGAGCTGTTTTTT
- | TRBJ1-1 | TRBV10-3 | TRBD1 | CAISETKQGSGTEAFF | TGTGCCATCAGTGAGACAAAACAGGGGAGTGGCACTGAAGCTTTCTTT
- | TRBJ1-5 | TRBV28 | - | CASSLYQGNQPQHF | TGTGCCAGCAGTTTATACCAGGGCAATCAGCCCCAGCATTTT
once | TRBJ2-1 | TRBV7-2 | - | CASSLSPGGVEQFF | TGTGCCAGCAGCTTATCTCCGGGGGGCGTGGAGCAGTTCTTC
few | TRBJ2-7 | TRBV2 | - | CASSSGTWSYEQYF | TGTGCCAGCAGCAGCGGGACATGGAGCTACGAGCAGTACTTC
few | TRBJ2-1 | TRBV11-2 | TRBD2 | CASSFRLAGVYNEQFF | TGTGCCAGCAGCTTCCGACTAGCGGGAGTCTACAATGAGCAGTTCTTC
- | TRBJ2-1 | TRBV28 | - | CASSSGGDSSYNEQFF | TGTGCCAGCAGTTCAGGAGGGGACAGCTCCTACAATGAGCAGTTCTTC
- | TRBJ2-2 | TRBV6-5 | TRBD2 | CACRGGPNTGELFF | TGTGCCTGTCGGGGGGGCCCAAACACCGGGGAGCTGTTTTTT
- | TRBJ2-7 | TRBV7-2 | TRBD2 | CASSFLTPGTSSPYEQYF | TGTGCCAGCAGCTTTTTAACCCCCGGGACTAGCAGCCCCTACGAGCAGTACTTC
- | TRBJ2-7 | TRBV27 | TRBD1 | CASRSQGSYEQYF | TGTGCCAGCAGATCACAGGGGTCTTACGAGCAGTACTTC
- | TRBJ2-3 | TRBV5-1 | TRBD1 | CASSWRTGEGTDTQYF | TGCGCCAGCAGCTGGAGGACAGGAGAGGGCACAGATACGCAGTATTTT
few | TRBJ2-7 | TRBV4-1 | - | CASSQERTDSEQYF | TGCGCCAGCAGCCAAGAGAGAACTGATTCCGAGCAGTACTTC
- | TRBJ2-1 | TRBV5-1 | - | CASKSGSSYNEQFF | TGCGCCAGCAAATCGGGGAGCTCCTACAATGAGCAGTTCTTC
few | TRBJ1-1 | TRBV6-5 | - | CASRAAENTEAFF | TGTGCCAGCAGGGCGGCGGAGAACACTGAAGCTTTCTTT
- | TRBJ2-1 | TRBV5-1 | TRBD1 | CASRTGTANEQFF | TGCGCCAGCAGGACAGGGACAGCGAATGAGCAGTTCTTC
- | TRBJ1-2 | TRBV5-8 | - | CASSLDHYGYTF | TGTGCCAGCAGCTTGGATCATTATGGCTACACCTTC
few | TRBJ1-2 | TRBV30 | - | CAWSVLGSSGYTF | TGTGCCTGGAGTGTACTGGGCAGCTCTGGCTACACCTTC
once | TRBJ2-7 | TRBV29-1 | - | CSVEDLKQGGSHEQYF | TGCAGCGTTGAAGATCTTAAGCAGGGTGGATCCCACGAGCAGTACTTC
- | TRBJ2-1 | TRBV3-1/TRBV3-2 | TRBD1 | CASSQDRGTGIYNEQFF | TGTGCCAGCAGCCAAGATAGAGGGACAGGAATATACAATGAGCAGTTCTTC
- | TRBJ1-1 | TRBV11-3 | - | CASSLQGNTEAFF | TGTGCCAGCAGCTTACAGGGGAACACTGAAGCTTTCTTT
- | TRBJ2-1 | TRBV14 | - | CASSQDLNRDVHNEQFF | TGTGCCAGCAGCCAAGATCTGAACAGGGACGTACACAATGAGCAGTTCTTC
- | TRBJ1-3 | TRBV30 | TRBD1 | CAWSRQGFTGNTIYF | TGTGCCTGGAGTAGACAGGGCTTCACTGGAAACACCATATATTTT
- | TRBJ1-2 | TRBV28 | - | CASRHLGGGYTF | TGTGCCAGCAGGCACCTAGGAGGTGGCTACACCTTC
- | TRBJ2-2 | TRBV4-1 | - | CASSPGRLDNTGELFF | TGCGCCAGCAGCCCGGGGAGGTTAGATAACACCGGGGAGCTGTTTTTT
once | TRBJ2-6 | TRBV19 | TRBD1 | CASSSPGTGEGANVLTF | TGTGCCAGTAGTAGTCCCGGGACAGGGGAAGGGGCCAACGTCCTGACTTTC
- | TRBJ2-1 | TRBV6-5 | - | CASSTTGGYNEQFF | TGTGCCAGCAGTACTACGGGCGGGTACAATGAGCAGTTCTTC
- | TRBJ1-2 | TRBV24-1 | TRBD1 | CATSDLGQGIGGYTF | TGTGCCACCAGTGATTTGGGACAGGGGATCGGTGGCTACACCTTC
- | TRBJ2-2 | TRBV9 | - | CASSVAGALNTGELFF | TGTGCCAGCAGCGTAGCAGGGGCCCTGAACACCGGGGAGCTGTTTTTT
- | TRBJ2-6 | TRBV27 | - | CASSFQGGAGANVLTF | TGTGCCAGCAGTTTCCAGGGGGGAGCTGGGGCCAACGTCCTGACTTTC
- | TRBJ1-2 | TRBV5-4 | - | CASSLRGAANYGYTF | TGTGCCAGCAGCTTGCGTGGGGCCGCTAACTATGGCTACACCTTC
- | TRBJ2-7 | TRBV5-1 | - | CASSLVPSNEQYF | TGCGCCAGCAGCCTGGTTCCCTCTAACGAGCAGTACTTC
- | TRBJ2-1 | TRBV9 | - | CASSPPSSYNEQFF | TGTGCCAGCAGCCCTCCGTCTTCCTACAATGAGCAGTTCTTC
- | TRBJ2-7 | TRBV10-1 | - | CASSESGRYEQYF | TGCGCCAGCAGTGAGTCGGGGCGGTACGAGCAGTACTTC
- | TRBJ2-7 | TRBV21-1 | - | CASSNPRDRGHHIVCEQYF | TGTGCCAGCAGCAATCCCCGGGACAGGGGGCATCACATCGTATGCGAGCAGTACTTC
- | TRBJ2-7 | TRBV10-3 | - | CAIQEGDYYEQYF | TGTGCCATCCAAGAGGGGGACTACTACGAGCAGTACTTC
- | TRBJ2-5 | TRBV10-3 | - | CAIRREQETQYF | TGTGCCATCAGGAGGGAACAAGAGACCCAGTACTTC
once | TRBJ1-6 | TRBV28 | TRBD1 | CASSLTATGWSPLHF | TGTGCCAGCAGTCTCACGGCGACAGGGTGGTCACCCCTCCACTTT
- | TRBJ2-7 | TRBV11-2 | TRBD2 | CASSLSGGGYEQYF | TGTGCCAGCAGCCTATCGGGGGGGGGATACGAGCAGTACTTC
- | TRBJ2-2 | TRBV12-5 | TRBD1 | CASGDDRGYTGELFF | TGTGCTAGTGGTGACGACAGGGGGTACACCGGGGAGCTGTTTTTT
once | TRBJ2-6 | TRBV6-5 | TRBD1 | CASGQGSTGANVLTF | TGTGCCAGCGGACAGGGGTCAACTGGGGCCAACGTCCTGACTTTC
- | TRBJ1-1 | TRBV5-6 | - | CASSLVGADTEAFF | TGTGCCAGCAGCTTGGTAGGGGCGGACACTGAAGCTTTCTTT
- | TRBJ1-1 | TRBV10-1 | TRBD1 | CASSDVQGAAEAFF | TGCGCCAGCAGTGATGTCCAGGGGGCCGCTGAAGCTTTCTTT
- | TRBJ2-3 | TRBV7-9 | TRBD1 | CASRRPGWDRLSTDTQYF | TGTGCCAGCAGGCGACCCGGTTGGGACAGGCTGAGCACAGATACGCAGTATTTT
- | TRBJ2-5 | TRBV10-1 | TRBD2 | CASTAGLAGGVETQYF | TGCGCCAGCACCGCGGGACTAGCGGGAGGGGTGGAGACCCAGTACTTC
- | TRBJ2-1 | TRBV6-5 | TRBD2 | CASRGLAGEFAEQFF | TGTGCCAGCAGAGGACTAGCGGGAGAGTTCGCTGAGCAGTTCTTC
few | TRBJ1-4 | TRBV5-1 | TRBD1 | CASSLDGQGHEKLFF | TGCGCCAGCAGCTTGGACGGACAGGGGCATGAAAAACTGTTTTTT
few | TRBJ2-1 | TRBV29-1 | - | CSVDARAGEQFF | TGCAGCGTTGACGCGAGAGCTGGTGAGCAGTTCTTC